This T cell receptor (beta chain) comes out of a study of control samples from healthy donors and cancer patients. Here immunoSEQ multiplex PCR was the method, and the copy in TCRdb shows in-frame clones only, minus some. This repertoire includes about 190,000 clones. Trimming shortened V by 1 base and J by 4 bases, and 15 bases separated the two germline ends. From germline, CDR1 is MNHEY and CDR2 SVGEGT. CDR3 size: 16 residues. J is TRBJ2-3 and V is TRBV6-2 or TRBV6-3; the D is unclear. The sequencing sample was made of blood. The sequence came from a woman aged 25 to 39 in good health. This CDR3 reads CASSYFGPGRSDTQYF. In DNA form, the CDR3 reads TGTGCCAGCAGTTACTTCGGGCCCGGGCGCTCAGATACGCAGTATTTT.